This T cell receptor beta chain was captured in a study of blood T cell repertoires in COVID-19. At the level of the study: Acute and convalescent COVID-19 samples came from the United States, Italy and Spain. From T cells, B-cell-depleted T cells, or PBMCs came the material, which was cDNA or gDNA.

The V segment lost 1 base and the J segment 4 bases; nucleotides outside the gene matches: 1. CDR1 and CDR2 from the germline V gene are SGHTA and FQGNSA. This CDR3 contains 15 residues. As handled by the study authors: How many nucleated cells were present was estimated from reference gene primer amplification. Some clones are missing from TCRdb's copy, which holds only in-frame ones; the method was immunoSEQ multiplex PCR. D and trimming come from the DNA, and the V and J calls and clone size come from that table. The sample lists about 95,000 clones; 81% were seen once. The sequence was collected from an older man with COVID-19, enrolled during active disease. The V call is TRBV7-2, the J call TRBJ2-3; 11 bases map to TRBD2. Material for sequencing was peripheral blood. CDR3 residues: CASSLVAGGPDTQYF. The CDR3 DNA follows: TGTGCCAGCAGCTTAGTAGCGGGGGGGCCAGATACGCAGTATTTT.